This T cell receptor (beta chain) is from a study of early T cells in non-severe SARS-CoV-2 infection. In germline, CDR1 is SGHVS, CDR2 FQNEAQ. CDR3 length equals 15 residues. Trimming left V 4 bases short and J 5 bases short, with 17 bases between. MiXCR, applied by TCRdb to the 5' RACE reads, yields one record per CDR3 protein. Among some 53,000 distinct CDR3 sequences listed, over 7% were seen once. Sequencing used whole blood. The chain links TRBV7-8 to TRBJ1-1; weak D call: TRBD1 (6 bases). This clonotype was obtained from an adult who was a healthcare worker with PCR-confirmed SARS-CoV-2 infection or an uninfected control (not recorded which). This CDR3 reads CASSSDGGMGTEAFF. CDR3 nucleotide sequence: TGTGCCAGCAGCTCCGATGGGGGCATGGGGACTGAAGCTTTCTTT.